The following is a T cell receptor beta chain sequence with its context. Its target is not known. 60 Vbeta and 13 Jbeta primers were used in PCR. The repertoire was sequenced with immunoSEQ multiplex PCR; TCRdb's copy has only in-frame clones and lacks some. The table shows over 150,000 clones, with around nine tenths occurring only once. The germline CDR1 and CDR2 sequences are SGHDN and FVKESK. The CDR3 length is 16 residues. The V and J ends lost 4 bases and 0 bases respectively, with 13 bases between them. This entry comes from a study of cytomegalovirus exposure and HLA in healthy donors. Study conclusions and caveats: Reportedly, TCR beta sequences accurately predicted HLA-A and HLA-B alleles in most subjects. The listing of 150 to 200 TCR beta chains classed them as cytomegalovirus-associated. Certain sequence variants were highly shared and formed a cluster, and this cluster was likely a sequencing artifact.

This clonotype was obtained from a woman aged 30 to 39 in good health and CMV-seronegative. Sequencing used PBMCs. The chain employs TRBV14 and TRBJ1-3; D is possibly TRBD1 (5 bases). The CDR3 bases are TGTGCCAGCAGCCCCCCGGGGGTCTTCTCTGGAAACACCATATATTTT. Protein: CASSPPGVFSGNTIYF.